These T cell receptor beta chains were read from a single sample in a study of blood T cell repertoires in COVID-19. Sequencing used immunoSEQ multiplex PCR; TCRdb keeps in-frame clones, though not all of them. The sample lists about 440,000 clones; 90% were seen once. The sequenced sample was PBMCs or T cells enriched from blood (not recorded which). The origin of the receptors is a man between 18 and 35 years old who had recovered from COVID-19. Both conserved end residues are part of each CDR3. The order of the fields is J gene, V gene, CDR3 protein.

J: TRBJ1-4
V: TRBV7-9
CDR3: CASSLYGQGDEKLFF

J: TRBJ1-5
V: TRBV2
CDR3: CASSGGRDQPQHF

J: TRBJ2-1
V: TRBV7-3
CDR3: CASSVTSDHNEQFF

J: TRBJ1-3
V: TRBV18
CDR3: CASSPGATVGGNTIYF

J: TRBJ2-3
V: TRBV18
CDR3: CASSPSGDTDTQYF

J: TRBJ1-2
V: TRBV2
CDR3: CASIQTRINYGYTF

J: TRBJ2-7
V: TRBV11-2
CDR3: CASKGPGGGSYEQYF

J: TRBJ1-4
V: TRBV2
CDR3: CASSEGRGATNEKLFF

J: TRBJ1-4
V: TRBV27
CDR3: CASSLDRGLEKLFF

J: TRBJ1-2
V: TRBV12-3/TRBV12-4
CDR3: CVTRLAANYGYTF

J: TRBJ1-2
V: TRBV7-9
CDR3: CASSPGQQNYGYTF

J: TRBJ2-7
V: TRBV5-1
CDR3: CASSFSLDYGEQYF

J: TRBJ2-7
V: TRBV7-9
CDR3: CASSPGTGKTYEQYF

J: TRBJ2-2
V: TRBV11-2
CDR3: CASSPPGVTGELFF

J: TRBJ2-3
V: TRBV5-1
CDR3: CASSSQSGRADTQYF

J: TRBJ2-1
V: TRBV5-4
CDR3: CASSRSGSSYNEQFF

J: TRBJ1-5
V: TRBV5-1
CDR3: CASSLGTGSNQPQHF

J: TRBJ1-1
V: TRBV7-6
CDR3: CASSLLWYLNTEAFF

J: TRBJ1-2
V: TRBV12-5
CDR3: CASGHRDRGNYGYTF

J: TRBJ1-5
V: TRBV27
CDR3: CASSTTDSGAQPQHF

J: TRBJ1-2
V: TRBV27
CDR3: CASSLRGTRGYTF

J: TRBJ1-2
V: TRBV29-1
CDR3: CSVLGEGANYGYTF

J: TRBJ2-5
V: TRBV6-2/TRBV6-3
CDR3: CASSYGDRVQETQYF

J: TRBJ2-1
V: TRBV6-1
CDR3: CASSEGWGTYNEQFF

J: TRBJ2-7
V: TRBV7-9
CDR3: CASSQDRDSEQYF

J: TRBJ2-3
V: TRBV10-3
CDR3: CAISDRGSVSRTDTQYF

J: TRBJ1-1
V: TRBV9
CDR3: CASSQGEGEAFF

J: TRBJ1-1
V: TRBV5-1
CDR3: CASSLAGKGGGEAFF

J: TRBJ1-2
V: TRBV18
CDR3: CASSLDRATNYGYTF

J: TRBJ1-3
V: TRBV10-3
CDR3: CATLQGLSGNTIYF

J: TRBJ1-1
V: TRBV12-3/TRBV12-4
CDR3: CASSFRGPAFF

J: TRBJ2-2
V: TRBV5-6
CDR3: CASSLVLAGTGELFF

J: TRBJ1-4
V: TRBV3-1/TRBV3-2
CDR3: CASSYGTGNEKLFF

J: TRBJ2-7
V: TRBV7-8
CDR3: CASSTLRPADEQYF

J: TRBJ2-7
V: TRBV5-1
CDR3: CASSLGETGSNEQYF

J: TRBJ1-1
V: TRBV9
CDR3: CASSATGVSEAFF

J: TRBJ1-4
V: TRBV7-9
CDR3: CASSFLRIEGAQEKLFF

J: TRBJ2-7
V: TRBV5-1
CDR3: CASSLDYLPVPHEQYF

J: TRBJ1-2
V: TRBV6-5
CDR3: CASVRDYGYTF

J: TRBJ1-3
V: TRBV5-1
CDR3: CASSYRGMGTGNTIYF

J: TRBJ2-7
V: TRBV6-1
CDR3: CASSEYKGSYEQYF

J: TRBJ1-1
V: TRBV18
CDR3: CASSLTDRDTEAFF

J: TRBJ2-7
V: TRBV28
CDR3: CASSSGTPSYYEQYF

J: TRBJ2-3
V: TRBV10-2
CDR3: CASSGGGGIRTDTQYF

J: TRBJ1-1
V: TRBV15
CDR3: CATSYGNTEAFF

J: TRBJ1-1
V: TRBV6-5
CDR3: CASASQGALTEAFF

J: TRBJ1-1
V: TRBV15
CDR3: CATTRDRDTEAFF

J: TRBJ1-1
V: TRBV9
CDR3: CASSVTSTVHTEAFF

J: TRBJ1-6
V: TRBV19
CDR3: CASNYGGTNSPLHF

J: TRBJ2-5
V: TRBV9
CDR3: CASSPRDIQETQYF

J: TRBJ1-1
V: TRBV12-3/TRBV12-4
CDR3: CASSWRRDTEAFF

J: TRBJ2-1
V: TRBV27
CDR3: CAIMRSGGGNEQFF

J: TRBJ2-7
V: TRBV3-1/TRBV3-2
CDR3: CASSQVGTSRTEQYF

J: TRBJ1-3
V: TRBV14
CDR3: CASSPGQGAGNTIYF

J: TRBJ2-5
V: TRBV5-5
CDR3: CASSVRPGAQETQYF